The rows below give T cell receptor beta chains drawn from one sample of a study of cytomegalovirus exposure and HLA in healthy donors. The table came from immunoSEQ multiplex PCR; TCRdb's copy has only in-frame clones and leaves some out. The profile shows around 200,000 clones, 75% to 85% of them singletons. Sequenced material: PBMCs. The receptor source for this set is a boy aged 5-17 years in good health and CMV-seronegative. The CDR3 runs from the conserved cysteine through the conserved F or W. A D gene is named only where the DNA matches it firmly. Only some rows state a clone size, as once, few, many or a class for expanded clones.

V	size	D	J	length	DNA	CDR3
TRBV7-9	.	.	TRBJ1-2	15	TGTGCCAGCAGCCCTTTCATCCAAGCAAACTATGGCTACACCTTC	CASSPFIQANYGYTF
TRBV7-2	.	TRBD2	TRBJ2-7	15	TGTGCCAGCACCCCAAGTAGCGGGGGGAGGAGGGAGCAGTACTTC	CASTPSSGGRREQYF
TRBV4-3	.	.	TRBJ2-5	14	TGCGCCAGCAGCCAAGATGCGGGTTACCGGGCCCAGTACTTC	CASSQDAGYRAQYF
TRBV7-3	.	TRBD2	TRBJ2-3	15	TGTGCCAGCAGCTTAAACGGGAGGACCACAGATACGCAGTATTTT	CASSLNGRTTDTQYF
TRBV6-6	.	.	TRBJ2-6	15	TGTGCCAGCAGCCCCAAGAGCTCTGGGGCCAACGTCCTGACTTTC	CASSPKSSGANVLTF
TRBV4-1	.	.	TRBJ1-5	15	TGCGCCAGCAGCCGCATCTTAGGAGTTGGACAGCCCCAGCATTTT	CASSRILGVGQPQHF
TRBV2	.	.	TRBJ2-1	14	TGTGCCAGCAGTGAATACGGGGGATTAGGGGAGCAGTTCTTC	CASSEYGGLGEQFF
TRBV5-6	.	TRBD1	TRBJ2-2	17	TGTGCCAGCAGCTTGAGTAGGGGCAGGGGGCTCCCCGGGGAGCTGTTTTTT	CASSLSRGRGLPGELFF
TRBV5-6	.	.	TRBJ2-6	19	TGTGCCAGCAGCTTTACGGTACAGGGCTCCCATTCTCGGGCCAACGTCCTGACTTTC	CASSFTVQGSHSRANVLTF
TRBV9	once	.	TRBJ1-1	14	TGTGCCAGCAGCCCCGGGACTGAGAACACTGAAGCTTTCTTT	CASSPGTENTEAFF
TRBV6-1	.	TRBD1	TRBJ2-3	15	TGTGCCAGCAGTGAAAACAGGGGGCTAACAGATACGCAGTATTTT	CASSENRGLTDTQYF
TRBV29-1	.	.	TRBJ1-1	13	TGCAGCGTTGACGAGGGCCTGAACACTGAAGCTTTCTTT	CSVDEGLNTEAFF
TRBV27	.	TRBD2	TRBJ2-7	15	TGTGCCAGCAGTCCGCACAGCGGGAGGGCCTACGAGCAGTACTTC	CASSPHSGRAYEQYF
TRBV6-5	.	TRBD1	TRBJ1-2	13	TGTGCCAGCAGCCGCGGACAGGGTAGAGGCTACACCTTC	CASSRGQGRGYTF
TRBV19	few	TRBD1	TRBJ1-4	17	TGTGCCAGTAGTATAGTTACCGACAGGGCGAGGGATGAAAAACTGTTTTTT	CASSIVTDRARDEKLFF
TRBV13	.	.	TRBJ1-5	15	TGTGCCAGCAGCGGAAAGGGGTATAGCAATCAGCCCCAGCATTTT	CASSGKGYSNQPQHF
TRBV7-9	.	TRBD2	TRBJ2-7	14	TGTGCCAGCAGCTTGAGCGGGGGCTCCTACGAGCAGTACTTC	CASSLSGGSYEQYF
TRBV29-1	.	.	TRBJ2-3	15	TGCAGCGTTGAAGATGGGAGAGTTGGGACAGATACGCAGTATTTT	CSVEDGRVGTDTQYF
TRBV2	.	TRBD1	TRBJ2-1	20	TGTGCCAGCAGTGAAGGGAGTGGGACAGGGGGTGTAAATTCCTACAATGAGCAGTTCTTC	CASSEGSGTGGVNSYNEQFF
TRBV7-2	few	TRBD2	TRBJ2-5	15	TGTGCCAGCAGCTTAACTAGCGGAGAAGAAGAGACCCAGTACTTC	CASSLTSGEEETQYF
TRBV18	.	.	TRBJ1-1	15	TGTGCCAGCTCACCACGCTCCACCACAAACACTGAAGCTTTCTTT	CASSPRSTTNTEAFF
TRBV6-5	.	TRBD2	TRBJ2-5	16	TGTGCCAGCAGTTACGGGCTAGCGGGGGCGCAAGAGACCCAGTACTTC	CASSYGLAGAQETQYF
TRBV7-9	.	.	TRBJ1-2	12	TGTGCCAGCACACGCTATAACTATGGCTACACCTTC	CASTRYNYGYTF
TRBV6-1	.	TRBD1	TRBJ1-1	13	TGTGCCAGCAGTGAAACAGGGGGCCCTGAAGCTTTCTTT	CASSETGGPEAFF
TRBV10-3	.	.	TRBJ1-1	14	TGTGCCATCAGTGTCGACAGGATGGGCACTGAAGCTTTCTTT	CAISVDRMGTEAFF
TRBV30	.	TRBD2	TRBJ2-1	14	TGTGCCTACAGACTAGCGGGATCCCCTCTTGGGCAGTTCTTC	CAYRLAGSPLGQFF
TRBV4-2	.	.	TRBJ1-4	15	TGTGCCAGCAGCCATGAAGTAGAGGGCGAAGAAAAACTGTTTTTT	CASSHEVEGEEKLFF
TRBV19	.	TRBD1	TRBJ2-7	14	TGTGCCAGTAGTATGGGACAGGGCCCCTACGAGCAGTACTTC	CASSMGQGPYEQYF
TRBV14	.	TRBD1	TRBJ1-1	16	TGTGCCAGCAGCCGAGTAAAACAGGGGCTATTCGCTGAAGCTTTCTTT	CASSRVKQGLFAEAFF
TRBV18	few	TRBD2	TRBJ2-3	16	TGTGCCAGCTCACCAACGCTACTAGCGGGTACAGATACGCAGTATTTT	CASSPTLLAGTDTQYF
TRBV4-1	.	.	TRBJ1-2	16	TGCGCCAGCAGCCAAGAGGCCAGGCGAACCCTCTATGGCTACACCTTC	CASSQEARRTLYGYTF
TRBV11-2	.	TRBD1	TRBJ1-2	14	TGTGCCAGCAGCCCGACCGGGACAGAAAATGGCTACACCTTC	CASSPTGTENGYTF
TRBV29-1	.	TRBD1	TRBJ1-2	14	TGCAGCGTTGGGGCAGACAGGGGTCCTTATGGCTACACCTTC	CSVGADRGPYGYTF
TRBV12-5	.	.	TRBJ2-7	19	TGTGCTAGTGGTTTGACTTTATCGGCTCCTAGTCTTAGGCCCTACGAGCAGTACTTC	CASGLTLSAPSLRPYEQYF
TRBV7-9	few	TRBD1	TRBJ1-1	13	TGTGCCAGCAGCTCCACAGGGGGCGTTGAAGCTTTCTTT	CASSSTGGVEAFF
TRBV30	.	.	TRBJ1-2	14	TGTGCCTGGAGTGTAAGGAGGTCTAACTATGGCTACACCTTC	CAWSVRRSNYGYTF
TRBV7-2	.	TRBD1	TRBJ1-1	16	TGTGCCAGCAGCTTGGACAGGGGGCGCCTTCTTATTGAAGCTTTCTTT	CASSLDRGRLLIEAFF
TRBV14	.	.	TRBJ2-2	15	TGTGCCAGCAGCCAGGGCAGGGGGAACACCGGGGAGCTGTTTTTT	CASSQGRGNTGELFF
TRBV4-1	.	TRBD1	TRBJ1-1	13	TGCGCCAGCAGCCGCCCGGGACAGATTGAAGCTTTCTTT	CASSRPGQIEAFF
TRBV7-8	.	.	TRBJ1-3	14	TGTGCCAGCAGCTTAGGTGTCACTGGAAACACCATATATTTT	CASSLGVTGNTIYF
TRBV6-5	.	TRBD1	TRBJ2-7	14	TGTGCCAGCAGTCGGGACAGGCCTACCTACGAGCAGTACTTC	CASSRDRPTYEQYF
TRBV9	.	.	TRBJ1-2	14	TGTGCCAGCAGCGCCGGGGAGCGTAACTATGGCTACACCTTC	CASSAGERNYGYTF
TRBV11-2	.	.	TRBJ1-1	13	TGTGCCAGCAGCTTAACCTACTTCAGGGAAGCTTTCTTT	CASSLTYFREAFF